This record concerns one T cell receptor (beta chain) sequence. Clones were read by immunoSEQ multiplex PCR, and TCRdb kept only the in-frame ones, dropping some. Found here are approximately 300 clones, about an eighth of them singletons; the top ten hold 15% to 20%. This sample was taken from a study of tumour-infiltrating T cells in Burkitt lymphoma. On the study more broadly: Patients covered every epidemiological subtype of Burkitt lymphoma.

The CDR3 extends over 15 amino acids. The germline V gene has CDR1 SGHDN and CDR2 FVKESK. V shed 4 bases and J shed 7 bases, with 19 bases lying between them. This receptor was obtained from a human donor with Burkitt lymphoma. Sequenced material: tumor tissue. The genes are TRBV14 and TRBJ1-2; D possibly corresponds to TRBD1 (6 bases). Here the CDR3 reads CASSLTGRGPSGYTF. The DNA for the CDR3 is TGTGCCAGCAGCCTCACAGGGAGGGGCCCTAGTGGCTACACCTTC.